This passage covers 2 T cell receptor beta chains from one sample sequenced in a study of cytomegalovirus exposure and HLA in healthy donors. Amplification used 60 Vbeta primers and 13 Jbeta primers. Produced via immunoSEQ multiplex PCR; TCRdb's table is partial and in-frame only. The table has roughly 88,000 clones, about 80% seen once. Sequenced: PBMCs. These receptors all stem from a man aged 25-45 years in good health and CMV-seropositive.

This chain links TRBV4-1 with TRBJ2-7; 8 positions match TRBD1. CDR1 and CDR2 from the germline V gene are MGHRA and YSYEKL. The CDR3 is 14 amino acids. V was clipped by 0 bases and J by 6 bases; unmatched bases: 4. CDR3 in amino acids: CASSQEDRAIEQYF. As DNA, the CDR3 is TGCGCCAGCAGCCAAGAGGACAGGGCGATCGAGCAGTACTTC.

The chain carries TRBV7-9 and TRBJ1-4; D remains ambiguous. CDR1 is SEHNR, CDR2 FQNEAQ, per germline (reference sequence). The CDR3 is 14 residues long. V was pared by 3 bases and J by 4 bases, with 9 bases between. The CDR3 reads CASSLKGLNEKLFF. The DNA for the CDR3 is TGTGCCAGCAGCTTGAAAGGACTTAATGAAAAACTGTTTTTT.